The 32 T cell receptor beta chains below come from one sample, sequenced in a study of shared clonotypes between healthy human individuals. Assay: immunoSEQ multiplex PCR; the TCRdb copy retains only in-frame clones and omits some. The table has roughly 2 million clones, nearly 97% seen once; the top ten hold 0.1% to 0.15%. Sequencing input: naive CD4+ T cells sorted from blood. Specified subset: CD45RA+ positively selected. The receptor set was obtained from a man aged 18 to 30 in good health.

J is TRBJ1-1 and V is TRBV4-1; 7 bases fit TRBD1. Germline trimming cut 2 bases from V and 5 bases from J; bases unmatched to any gene: 8. The CDR3 consists of 15 residues. CDR1 and CDR2 (germline): MGHRA, YSYEKL. The CDR3 DNA reads TGCGCCAGCAGCCAACACGACAGGGATGCTACTGAAGCTTTCTTT. This encodes CASSQHDRDATEAFF.

This clone was recorded once. This chain uses TRBV6-6 with TRBJ1-1, with 9 bases identical to TRBD1. J was trimmed by 8 bases and V by 5 bases; bases with no gene match: 9. There are 14 residues in the CDR3. Germline V lookup: CDR1 MNHNY, CDR2 SVGAGI (reference sequence). The CDR3 region has the DNA TGTGCCAGCAGTCCGGGGACAGGGTATTCCGAAGCTTTCTTT. Residues: CASSPGTGYSEAFF.

V and J are TRBV30 and TRBJ1-4; 9 nucleotides align to TRBD1. Germline CDR1 reads GTSNPN; CDR2 reads SVGIG (reference sequence). V lost 8 bases, J lost 5 bases, and 6 bases stayed unmatched. The CDR3 has 13 amino acids. The CDR3 sequence is CAGTGTGNEKLFF. In DNA form, the CDR3 reads TGTGCCGGCACCGGGACAGGGAATGAAAAACTGTTTTTT.

This chain joins TRBV5-5 and TRBJ1-2, with 10 positions matching TRBD1. Germline V gene sequence: CDR1 SGHKS, CDR2 YYEKEE (reference sequence). V lost 4 bases, J lost 6 bases, and 6 bases stayed unmatched. This CDR3 is 14 amino acids long. Here the CDR3 reads CASSRDRGRDGYTF. The CDR3 DNA follows: TGTGCCAGCAGCAGGGACAGGGGACGGGATGGCTACACCTTC.

V gene TRBV19 combines with J gene TRBJ2-7; the D gene is possibly TRBD2 (5 bases). The V end lost 5 bases, the J end lost 2 bases, and 13 bases lay between the germline ends. There are 14 residues in the CDR3. Germline values: CDR1 LNHDA, CDR2 SQIVND (reference sequence). DNA of the CDR3: TGTGCCAGTAGTGAACAGATTAGCGCCTACGAGCAGTACTTC. Protein product: CASSEQISAYEQYF.

This clone was counted once. The rearrangement uses TRBV7-2 and TRBJ1-6, with 7 bases aligning to TRBD1. Per germline, CDR1 SGHTA and CDR2 FQGNSA. Trimming removed 5 bases from V and 7 bases from J; junction bases left unmatched: 8. The CDR3 runs 15 residues. CDR3 in DNA: TGTGCCAGCAGCCCCCAGACAGGGTTGAATTCACCCCTCCACTTT. This codes for CASSPQTGLNSPLHF. The full variable domain, its missing parts supplied by reference TRBV7-2 and TRBJ1-6, is GAGVSQSPSNKVTEKGKDVELRCDPISGHTALYWYRQSLGQGLEFLIYFQGNSAPDKSGLPSDRFSAERTGGSVSTLTIQRTQQEDSAVYLCASSPQTGLNSPLHFGNGTRLTVT.

The chain employs TRBV28 and TRBJ1-2, with D possibly matching TRBD1 (5 bases). CDR3 length equals 15 residues. The V end lost 2 bases, the J end lost 4 bases, and 14 bases lay between the germline ends. Germline CDR1 and CDR2: MDHEN and SYDVKM. Here the CDR3 DNA reads TGTGCCAGCAGTTTAGTAGGGGAACGAACCTATGGCTACACCTTC. Translating gives CASSLVGERTYGYTF.

The rearrangement uses TRBV7-2 and TRBJ2-7, with 10 nucleotides matching TRBD2. The V gene end was trimmed by 3 bases and the J gene end by 0 bases; junction bases not matched to a gene: 2. Germline V gene lookup returns CDR1 SGHTA and CDR2 FQGNSA. This CDR3 region has 15 residues. Written as DNA, the CDR3 is TGTGCCAGCAGCTTTGGGACTAGCGTCTCCTACGAGCAGTACTTC. It is translated as CASSFGTSVSYEQYF.

This clone showed up just a few times. This chain joins TRBV4-1 and TRBJ1-2; 7 bases align to TRBD1. CDR1 MGHRA and CDR2 YSYEKL come from the germline V gene. The CDR3 runs 15 residues. Trimming cost V 1 base and J 2 bases; bases outside gene matches: 4. CDR3 nucleotide sequence: TGCGCCAGCAGCCAAGCCGAGGGGGCAAACTATGGCTACACCTTC. Translation gives CASSQAEGANYGYTF.

This rearrangement joins TRBV14 to TRBJ1-1, with D unresolved. The CDR3 sequence is 14 residues long. Trimming took off 4 bases at V and 2 bases at J, with 11 bases between the two ends. Germline CDR1 reads SGHDN; CDR2 reads FVKESK. The CDR3: CASSPPNSNTEAFF. The CDR3 DNA follows: TGTGCCAGCAGCCCCCCGAACAGTAACACTGAAGCTTTCTTT.

This chain uses TRBV10-3 with TRBJ2-1; 10 bases match TRBD1. The CDR3 has 14 residues. The V gene's germline CDR1 is ENHRY and CDR2 SYGVKD. Trimming took 4 bases from V and 4 from J; bases not matched to a gene: 1. The CDR3 bases are TGTGCCATCAGTGTGGGACAGGGGTACAATGAGCAGTTCTTC. Translated: CAISVGQGYNEQFF.

Only a few counts were recorded for this clone. V is TRBV27 and J is TRBJ1-2; possibly TRBD1 for D (5 bases). The CDR3 is 12 residues long. Trimming left V 6 bases short and J 8 bases short, with 13 bases between. CDR1 and CDR2 (germline): MNHEY, SMNVEV (reference sequence). The CDR3 is CASSQAEGGYTF. The CDR3 nucleotides are TGTGCCAGCAGCCAGGCTGAGGGGGGCTACACCTTC.

A note on this clone: The same CDR3 also results from other DNA sequences found in this sample. V is TRBV14 and J is TRBJ2-7; 11 bases align to TRBD1. V lost 3 bases, J lost 3 bases, and 4 bases stayed unmatched. Germline V gene lookup returns CDR1 SGHDN and CDR2 FVKESK. This CDR3 has 15 amino acids. The CDR3 coding sequence is TGTGCCAGCAGCCAGCCAGGGACAGGGGGCTACGAGCAGTACTTC. Amino acid sequence: CASSQPGTGGYEQYF. Looking up the rest from reference TRBV14 and TRBJ2-7 gives the full variable domain: EAGVTQFPSHSVIEKGQTVTLRCDPISGHDNLYWYRRVMGKEIKFLLHFVKESKQDESGMPNNRFLAERTGGTYSTLKVQPAELEDSGVYFCASSQPGTGGYEQYFGPGTRLTVT.

This chain links TRBV7-9 with TRBJ1-1; 9 positions agree with TRBD1. The CDR3 totals 14 residues. The germline V gene has CDR1 SEHNR and CDR2 FQNEAQ (reference sequence). J was trimmed by 8 bases and V by 5 bases; bases with no gene match: 9. CDR3 amino acids: CASSPYMDRGEAFF. The CDR3 DNA is TGTGCCAGCAGCCCATATATGGACAGGGGAGAAGCTTTCTTT.

In regard to this clone: Additional DNA sequences in this sample encode the identical CDR3. The chain couples TRBV19 to TRBJ2-5, with D possibly being TRBD1 (6 bases). CDR1 LNHDA and CDR2 SQIVND come from the germline V gene (reference sequence). This CDR3 has 13 residues. The V end was cut by 4 bases, the J end by 5 bases, with 11 bases between. The CDR3 spells CASSTQGGETQYF. For the CDR3, the DNA is TGTGCCAGTAGTACACAGGGTGGCGAGACCCAGTACTTC.

A note on this clone: The sample carries other DNA sequences with the same CDR3. The chain couples TRBV7-2 to TRBJ1-1, with D possibly matching TRBD1 (5 bases). V was trimmed by 5 bases and J by 0 bases, leaving 13 bases between them. This CDR3 comprises 15 residues. Germline V gene data show CDR1 as SGHTA and CDR2 as FQGNSA. CDR3 protein: CASSLGGTVNTEAFF. CDR3 sequence (DNA): TGTGCCAGCAGCCTAGGAGGGACGGTGAACACTGAAGCTTTCTTT.

Comment on this clone: The sample holds other DNA sequences that translate to the same CDR3. This sequence joins TRBV29-1 and TRBJ1-2; D may be TRBD1 (6 bases). V lost 3 bases to trimming and J lost 3 bases, with 8 bases between them. This CDR3 contains 12 residues. CDR1 SQVTM and CDR2 ANQGSEA come from the germline V gene. This chain's CDR3 is CSVDRGDYGYTF. The CDR3 coding sequence is TGCAGCGTTGACAGGGGTGACTATGGCTACACCTTC.

This clone was seen only once. The gene calls are TRBV7-6 and TRBJ2-5; D gene ambiguous. Deletions cut 3 bases from V and 2 bases from J, with 7 bases between. The CDR3 contains 13 residues. Germline V lookup: CDR1 SGHVS, CDR2 FNYEAQ. The CDR3 sequence is CASSFPKQETQYF. As DNA, the CDR3 is TGTGCCAGCAGCTTTCCAAAGCAAGAGACCCAGTACTTC. The whole variable domain, filled in from reference TRBV7-6 and TRBJ2-5, reads GAGVSQSPRYKVTKRGQDVALRCDPISGHVSLYWYRQALGQGPEFLTYFNYEAQQDKSGLPNDRFSAERPEGSISTLTIQRTEQRDSAMYRCASSFPKQETQYFGPGTRLLVL.

Points on this clone: This CDR3 is also generated by other DNA sequences in the sample. The rearrangement joins TRBV7-9 to TRBJ1-1; perhaps TRBD1 as D (5 bases). Trimming cost V 5 bases and J 11 bases, with 12 bases left between them. Germline-derived CDR1 and CDR2 are SEHNR and FQNEAQ (reference sequence). CDR3 length: 11 amino acids. Here the CDR3 reads CASSPDRAAFF. CDR3 coding DNA: TGTGCCAGCAGCCCTGACAGAGCGGCTTTCTTT.

The V and J genes are TRBV7-6 and TRBJ1-4; possibly TRBD1 for D (5 bases). This CDR3 is built from 14 residues. The ends were cut back, 5 bases at V and 8 bases at J, with 15 bases in the middle. Germline assignment: CDR1 SGHVS and CDR2 FNYEAQ. CDR3 amino acids: CASSRDRQSEKLFF. DNA of the CDR3: TGTGCCAGCAGCCGAGACCGACAGAGCGAAAAACTGTTTTTT.

The V call is TRBV18, the J call TRBJ1-1, with 10 positions matching TRBD1. V lost 6 bases and J lost 8; bases outside the gene matches: 12. Looked up from germline, CDR1 is KGHSH and CDR2 is LQKENI. CDR3 length: 15 amino acids. This CDR3 is CASSPDRGRETEAFF. The CDR3 coding sequence is TGTGCCAGCTCCCCAGACAGGGGGCGAGAAACAGAAGCTTTCTTT.

V and J are TRBV12-5 and TRBJ2-1, with D perhaps TRBD1 (6 bases). Trimming pared 1 base from V and 6 bases from J, leaving 16 bases between. CDR1 LGHNT and CDR2 FRNRAP come from the germline V gene. The CDR3 spans 16 residues. The CDR3 loop reads CASGLAVGQLGNEQFF. The CDR3 nucleotides read TGTGCTAGTGGTTTGGCCGTCGGACAGCTAGGCAATGAGCAGTTCTTC.

The gene calls are TRBV5-1 and TRBJ2-5; D is uncertain. V lost 0 bases to trimming and J lost 5 bases, with 8 bases between them. The germline V gene has CDR1 SGHRS and CDR2 YFSETQ. This CDR3 contains 13 residues. The CDR3 loop reads CASSLGAFETQYF. The CDR3 region has the DNA TGCGCCAGCAGCTTGGGGGCCTTTGAGACCCAGTACTTC. Filled out from reference TRBV5-1 and TRBJ2-5, the complete variable domain reads KAGVTQTPRYLIKTRGQQVTLSCSPISGHRSVSWYQQTPGQGLQFLFEYFSETQRNKGNFPGRFSGRQFSNSRSEMNVSTLELGDSALYLCASSLGAFETQYFGPGTRLLVL.

The V and J genes are TRBV7-9 and TRBJ1-6, with D maybe TRBD1 (6 bases). CDR3 length: 13 residues. CDR1 and CDR2 (germline): SEHNR, FQNEAQ (reference sequence). V lost 5 bases, J lost 12 bases, and 14 bases lay in between. CDR3 sequence reads: CASSAEGGLPLHF. The CDR3 DNA reads as TGTGCCAGCAGCGCCGAGGGGGGTTTACCCCTCCACTTT.

In the case of this clone: This sample includes further DNA sequences coding for the same CDR3. The rearrangement uses TRBV10-3 and TRBJ2-3; D uncertain. The V and J ends lost 2 bases and 5 bases respectively, with 2 bases between them. Germline assignment: CDR1 ENHRY and CDR2 SYGVKD. The CDR3 has 11 residues. The CDR3 loop reads CAISELDTQYF. CDR3 in DNA: TGTGCCATCAGTGAGCTAGATACGCAGTATTTT.

The chain links TRBV5-1 to TRBJ2-2; 14 bases map to TRBD2. Germline V CDR1 and CDR2: SGHRS, YFSETQ. This CDR3 contains 21 residues. After removal of 0 bases from V and 0 bases from J, the junction contained 10 bases not matched to a gene. Here the CDR3 DNA reads TGCGCCAGCAGCTTGGGTTTATCAGGACTAGCGGGGGGCACGAACACCGGGGAGCTGTTTTTT. It translates to CASSLGLSGLAGGTNTGELFF.

This chain uses TRBV2 with TRBJ2-4; TRBD1 matches at 7 bases. Germline CDR1 is SNHLY and CDR2 is FYNNEI. The ends lost 6 bases at V and 8 bases at J; junction bases unmatched: 13. CDR3 length: 15 residues. CDR3 protein: CASSRLGGFGDIQYF. CDR3 bases: TGTGCCAGCAGCAGATTAGGGGGCTTCGGAGACATTCAGTACTTC. Full variable domain (rest looked up from reference TRBV2 and TRBJ2-4): EPEVTQTPSHQVTQMGQEVILRCVPISNHLYFYWYRQILGQKVEFLVSFYNNEISEKSEIFDDQFSVERPDGSNFTLKIRSTKLEDSAMYFCASSRLGGFGDIQYFGAGTRLSVL.

This rearrangement joins TRBV30 to TRBJ2-3; weak D call: TRBD2 (5 bases). Per germline, CDR1 GTSNPN and CDR2 SVGIG (reference sequence). This CDR3 has 12 residues. The CDR3 region is CSGGRSTDTQYF. The DNA for the CDR3 is TGTTCCGGCGGGCGATCCACAGATACGCAGTATTTT.

The chain employs TRBV7-9 and TRBJ1-2; 7 positions agree with TRBD1. The V and J ends lost 3 bases and 0 bases, in that order; junction bases with no gene match: 4. Germline-derived CDR1 and CDR2 are SEHNR and FQNEAQ (reference sequence). The CDR3 has 15 residues. This CDR3 reads CASSFWTGPNYGYTF. CDR3 sequence (DNA): TGTGCCAGCAGCTTCTGGACAGGACCTAACTATGGCTACACCTTC.

The V and J genes are TRBV11-2 and TRBJ1-4, with D perhaps matching TRBD1 (5 bases). V was shortened by 1 base and J by 5 bases, with 14 bases between the two germline ends. Germline V gene lookup returns CDR1 SGHAT and CDR2 FQNNGV. The CDR3 is made up of 16 amino acids. The CDR3 loop is CASSLALLGGNEKLFF. The CDR3 region has the DNA TGTGCCAGCAGCTTAGCATTACTGGGGGGAAATGAAAAACTGTTTTTT.

The rearrangement joins TRBV5-1 to TRBJ1-3, with TRBD1 matching over 8 bases. The V gene's germline CDR1 is SGHRS and CDR2 YFSETQ. With V trimmed by 2 bases and J by 4 bases, 5 bases remained unmatched. The CDR3 runs to 15 residues. Written as DNA, the CDR3 is TGCGCCAGCAGCTTTCAGGGGGCGTCGGGAAACACCATATATTTT. Protein: CASSFQGASGNTIYF.

V is TRBV10-1 and J is TRBJ2-5; no definite D call. The CDR3 covers 14 residues. Trimming left V 2 bases short and J 5 bases short, with 12 bases between. CDR1 WNHNN and CDR2 SYGVQD come from the germline V gene (reference sequence). The CDR3 region is CASSEGRPGETQYF. CDR3 in DNA: TGCGCCAGCAGTGAGGGCCGTCCAGGCGAGACCCAGTACTTC.